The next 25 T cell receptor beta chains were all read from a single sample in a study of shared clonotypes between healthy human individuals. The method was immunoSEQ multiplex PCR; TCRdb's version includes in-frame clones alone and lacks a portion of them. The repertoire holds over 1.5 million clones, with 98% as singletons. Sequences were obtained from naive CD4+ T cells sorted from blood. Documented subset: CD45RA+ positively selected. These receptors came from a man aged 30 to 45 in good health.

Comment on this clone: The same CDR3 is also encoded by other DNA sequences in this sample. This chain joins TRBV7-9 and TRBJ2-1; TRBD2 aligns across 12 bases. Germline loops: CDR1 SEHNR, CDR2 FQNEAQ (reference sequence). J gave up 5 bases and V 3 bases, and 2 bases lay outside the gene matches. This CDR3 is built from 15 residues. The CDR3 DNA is TGTGCCAGCAGCTTGAGGACTAGCGGGGACAATGAGCAGTTCTTC. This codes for CASSLRTSGDNEQFF.

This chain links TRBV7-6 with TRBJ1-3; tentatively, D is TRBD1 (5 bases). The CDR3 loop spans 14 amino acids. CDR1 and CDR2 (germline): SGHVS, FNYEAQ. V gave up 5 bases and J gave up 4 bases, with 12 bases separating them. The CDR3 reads CASSPRGVGNTIYF. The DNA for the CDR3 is TGTGCCAGCAGCCCCCGGGGCGTCGGAAACACCATATATTTT.

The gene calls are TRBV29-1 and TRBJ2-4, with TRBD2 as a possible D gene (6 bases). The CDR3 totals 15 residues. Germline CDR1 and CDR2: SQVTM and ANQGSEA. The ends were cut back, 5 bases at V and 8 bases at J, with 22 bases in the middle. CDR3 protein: CSVQHGSQIGDIQYF. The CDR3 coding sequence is TGCAGCGTTCAACACGGGAGTCAGATTGGGGACATTCAGTACTTC. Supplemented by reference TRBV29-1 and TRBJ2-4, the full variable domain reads SAVISQKPSRDICQRGTSLTIQCQVDSQVTMMFWYRQQPGQSLTLIATANQGSEATYESGFVIDKFPISRPNLTFSTLTVSNMSPEDSSIYLCSVQHGSQIGDIQYFGAGTRLSVL.

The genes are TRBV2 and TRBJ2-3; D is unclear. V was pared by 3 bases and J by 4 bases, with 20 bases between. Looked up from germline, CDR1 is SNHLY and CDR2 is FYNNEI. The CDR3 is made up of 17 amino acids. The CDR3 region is CASSDRLGSRPPDTQYF. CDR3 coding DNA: TGTGCCAGCAGTGACCGTCTCGGTTCGCGGCCCCCAGATACGCAGTATTTT.

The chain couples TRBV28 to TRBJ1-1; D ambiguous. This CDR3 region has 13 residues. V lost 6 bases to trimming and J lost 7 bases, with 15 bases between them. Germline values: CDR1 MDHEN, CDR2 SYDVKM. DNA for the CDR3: TGTGCCAGCAGCCGCTCCGAGGGTGGTGAAGCTTTCTTT. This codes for CASSRSEGGEAFF. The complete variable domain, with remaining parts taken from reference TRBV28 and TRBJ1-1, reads DVKVTQSSRYLVKRTGEKVFLECVQDMDHENMFWYRQDPGLGLRLIYFSYDVKMKEKGDIPEGYSVSREKKERFSLILESASTNQTSMYLCASSRSEGGEAFFGQGTRLTVV.

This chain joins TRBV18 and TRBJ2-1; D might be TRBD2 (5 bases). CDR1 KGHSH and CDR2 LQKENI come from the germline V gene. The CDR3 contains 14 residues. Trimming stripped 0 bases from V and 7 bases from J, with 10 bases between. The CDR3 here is CASSPPSVNNEQFF. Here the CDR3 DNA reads TGTGCCAGCTCACCACCTAGCGTCAATAATGAGCAGTTCTTC.

Here the CDR3 DNA reads TGTGCCAGCAGTTTTGGCAGACTAGCGGGAGATTTCTACAATGAGCAGTTCTTC. It translates to CASSFGRLAGDFYNEQFF. The V gene is TRBV28, the J gene TRBJ2-1; 12 bases agree with TRBD2. Trimming removed 3 bases from V and 3 bases from J; junction bases left unmatched: 9. Germline V gene data show CDR1 as MDHEN and CDR2 as SYDVKM. The length of the CDR3 is 18 residues. Based on the CDR3 plus reference TRBV28 and TRBJ2-1, the full variable domain is DVKVTQSSRYLVKRTGEKVFLECVQDMDHENMFWYRQDPGLGLRLIYFSYDVKMKEKGDIPEGYSVSREKKERFSLILESASTNQTSMYLCASSFGRLAGDFYNEQFFGPGTRLTVL.

The CDR3 region is CASSVGLAGGFDKNIQYF. The CDR3 DNA is TGTGCCAGTAGTGTGGGACTAGCGGGAGGGTTTGACAAAAACATTCAGTACTTC. This sequence joins TRBV19 and TRBJ2-4; TRBD2 matches at 16 bases. V gave up 5 bases and J gave up 3 bases; unmatched junction bases: 7. Germline V CDR1 and CDR2: LNHDA, SQIVND (reference sequence). CDR3 length: 18 residues.

The CDR3 DNA follows: TGTGCCAGTAGTATTCCCCGCTCGGGCGGACGCTCCTACAATGAGCAGTTCTTC. Translation gives CASSIPRSGGRSYNEQFF. This chain links TRBV19 with TRBJ2-1; D gene uncertain. V lost 3 bases to trimming and J lost 0 bases, with 18 bases between them. CDR3 length equals 18 residues. CDR1 is LNHDA, CDR2 SQIVND, per germline (reference sequence).

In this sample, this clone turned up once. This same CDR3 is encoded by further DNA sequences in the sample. The CDR3 DNA sequence: TGTGCCAGCAGCGTAGGTGCAGTCGGTGGAAACACCATATATTTT. It translates to CASSVGAVGGNTIYF. The rearrangement joins TRBV9 to TRBJ1-3; D is unclear. Trimming took off 0 bases at V and 3 bases at J, with 10 bases between the two ends. The germline gives CDR1 SGDLS, CDR2 YYNGEE. The CDR3 is 15 amino acids.

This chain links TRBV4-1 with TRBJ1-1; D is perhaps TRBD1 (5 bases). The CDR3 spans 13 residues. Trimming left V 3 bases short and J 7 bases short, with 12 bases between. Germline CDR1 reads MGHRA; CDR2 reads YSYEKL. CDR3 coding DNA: TGCGCCAGCAGCCAGGGTATTACAGGTGAAGCTTTCTTT. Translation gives CASSQGITGEAFF.

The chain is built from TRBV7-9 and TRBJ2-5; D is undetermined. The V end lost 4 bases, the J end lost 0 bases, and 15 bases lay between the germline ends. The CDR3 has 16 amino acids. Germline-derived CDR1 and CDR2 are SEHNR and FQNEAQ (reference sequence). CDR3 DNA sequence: TGTGCCAGCAGCTCCAAGGTCCAGTTGTACCAAGAGACCCAGTACTTC. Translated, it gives CASSSKVQLYQETQYF.

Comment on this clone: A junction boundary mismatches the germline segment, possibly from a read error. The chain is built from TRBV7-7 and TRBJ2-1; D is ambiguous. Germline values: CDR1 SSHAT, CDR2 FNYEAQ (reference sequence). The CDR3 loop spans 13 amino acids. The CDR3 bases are TGTGCTAGCAGCTTGGAACTGGCAGGTGAGCAGTTCTTC. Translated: CASSLELAGEQFF.

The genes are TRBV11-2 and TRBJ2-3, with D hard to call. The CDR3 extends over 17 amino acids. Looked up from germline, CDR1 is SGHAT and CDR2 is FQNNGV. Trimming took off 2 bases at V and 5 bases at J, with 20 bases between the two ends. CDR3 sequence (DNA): TGTGCCAGCAGCTTAAGGTCAGGACCGCGAACCGGAGATACGCAGTATTTT. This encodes CASSLRSGPRTGDTQYF.

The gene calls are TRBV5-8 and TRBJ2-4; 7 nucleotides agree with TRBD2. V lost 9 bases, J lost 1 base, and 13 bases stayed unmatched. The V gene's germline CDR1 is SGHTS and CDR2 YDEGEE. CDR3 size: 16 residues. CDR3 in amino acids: CATQRVTGGAKNIQYF. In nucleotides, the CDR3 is TGTGCCACCCAAAGGGTTACGGGAGGCGCCAAAAACATTCAGTACTTC. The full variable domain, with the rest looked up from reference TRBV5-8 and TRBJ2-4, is EAGVTQSPTHLIKTRGQQATLRCSPISGHTSVYWYQQALGLGLQFLLWYDEGEERNRGNFPPRFSGRQFPNYSSELNVNALELEDSALYLCATQRVTGGAKNIQYFGAGTRLSVL.

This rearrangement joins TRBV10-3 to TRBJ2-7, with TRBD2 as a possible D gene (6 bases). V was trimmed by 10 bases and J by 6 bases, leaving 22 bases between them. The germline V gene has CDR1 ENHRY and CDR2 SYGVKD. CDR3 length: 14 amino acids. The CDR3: CATEESREAGEQYF. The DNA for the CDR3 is TGTGCCACCGAGGAATCCAGGGAAGCGGGCGAGCAGTACTTC.

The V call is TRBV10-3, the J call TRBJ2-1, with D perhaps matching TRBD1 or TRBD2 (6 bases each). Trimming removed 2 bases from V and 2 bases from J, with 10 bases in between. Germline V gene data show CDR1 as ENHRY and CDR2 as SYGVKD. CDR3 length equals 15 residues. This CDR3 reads CAISEKGGTYNEQFF. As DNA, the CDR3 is TGTGCCATCAGTGAGAAGGGGGGTACCTACAATGAGCAGTTCTTC.

CDR3 DNA sequence: TGTGCCAGTAGTATAGTTGGGCGGATGGTCACCGGGGAGCTGTTTTTT. This sequence encodes CASSIVGRMVTGELFF. The genes are TRBV19 and TRBJ2-2, with no clear D. V lost 1 base to trimming and J lost 4 bases, with 13 bases between them. The CDR3 spans 16 residues. Germline V gene lookup returns CDR1 LNHDA and CDR2 SQIVND (reference sequence).

CDR3 DNA sequence: TGTGCCAGCAGTTTAGCGGGAGGTGACTACGAGCAGTACTTC. Protein: CASSLAGGDYEQYF. The chain is built from TRBV6-1 and TRBJ2-7; 10 positions agree with TRBD2. Germline assignment: CDR1 MNHNS and CDR2 SASEGT. V dropped 5 bases and J dropped 3; count of bases not matched to a gene: 4. The CDR3 sequence is 14 residues long.

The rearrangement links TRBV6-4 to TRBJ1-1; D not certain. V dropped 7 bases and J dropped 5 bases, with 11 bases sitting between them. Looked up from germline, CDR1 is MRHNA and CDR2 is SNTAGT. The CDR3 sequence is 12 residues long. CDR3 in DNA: TGTGCCAGCACCACACGACCTACTGAAGCTTTCTTT. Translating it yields CASTTRPTEAFF.

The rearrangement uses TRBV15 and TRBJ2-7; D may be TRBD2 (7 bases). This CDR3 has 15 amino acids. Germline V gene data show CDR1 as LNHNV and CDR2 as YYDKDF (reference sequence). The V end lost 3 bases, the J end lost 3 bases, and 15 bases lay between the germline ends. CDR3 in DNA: TGTGCCACCAGCAGGGGGGCGGGACTAATCTACGAGCAGTACTTC. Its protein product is CATSRGAGLIYEQYF.

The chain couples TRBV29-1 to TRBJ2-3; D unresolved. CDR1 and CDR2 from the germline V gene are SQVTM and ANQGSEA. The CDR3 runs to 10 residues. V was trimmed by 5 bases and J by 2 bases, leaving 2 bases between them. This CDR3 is CSVNTDTQYF. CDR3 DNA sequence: TGCAGCGTTAACACAGATACGCAGTATTTT.

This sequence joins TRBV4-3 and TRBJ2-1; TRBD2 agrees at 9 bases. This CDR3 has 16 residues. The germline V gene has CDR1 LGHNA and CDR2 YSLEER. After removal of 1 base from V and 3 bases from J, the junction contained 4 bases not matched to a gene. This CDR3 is CASSQVPAGGYNEQFF. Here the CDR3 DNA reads TGCGCCAGCAGCCAAGTCCCAGCGGGAGGCTACAATGAGCAGTTCTTC.

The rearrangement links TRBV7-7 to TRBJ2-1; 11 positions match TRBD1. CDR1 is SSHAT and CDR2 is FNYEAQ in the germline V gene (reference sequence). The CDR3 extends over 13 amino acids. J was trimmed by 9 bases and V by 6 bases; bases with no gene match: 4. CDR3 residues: CASSADRGREQFF. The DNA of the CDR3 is TGTGCCAGCAGTGCGGACAGGGGGCGTGAGCAGTTCTTC.

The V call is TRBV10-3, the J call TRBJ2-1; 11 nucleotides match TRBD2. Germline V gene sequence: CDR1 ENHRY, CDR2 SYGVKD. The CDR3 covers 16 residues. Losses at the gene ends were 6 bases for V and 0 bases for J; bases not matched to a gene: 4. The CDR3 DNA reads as TGTGCCATCAGAGATACTAGCGGGGGCTCCTACAATGAGCAGTTCTTC. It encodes CAIRDTSGGSYNEQFF.